The rows below give T cell receptor beta chains drawn from one sample of a study of T cells expressing NK-cell markers. TCRdb reworked the 5' RACE reads into one entry per CDR3 protein, no DNA. This sample lists roughly 180,000 distinct CDR3 sequences; its ten largest clones have under 20%. The source material was blood T cells: a sorted CD56 or NKG2C T cell subset, CD4+ or CD8+ T cells, or bulk PBMC T cells (not recorded which). These receptors all come from a woman aged 18-69 years in good health. CDR3s include the opening cysteine and the closing phenylalanine or tryptophan.

v_gene	j_gene	CDR3aa
TRBV5-1	TRBJ2-3	CASSLARGLGGDTQYF
TRBV14	TRBJ2-2	CASSRTAWGWSTGELFF
TRBV6-1	TRBJ2-3	CASEGTPTDTQYF
TRBV7-9	TRBJ1-3	CASSLAASSSGNTIYF
TRBV29-1	TRBJ1-2	CSVAAGVGEGGGYTF
TRBV30	TRBJ2-1	CAWSERLAVVSYNEQFF
TRBV11-3	TRBJ2-2	CASSLGWGQGGTGELFF
TRBV6-5	TRBJ2-1	CASSWGGTRSYNEQFF
TRBV5-1	TRBJ1-2	CASSLRGGAVGYTF
TRBV4-1	TRBJ1-4	CASSQDLGPVSEKLFF
TRBV10-3	TRBJ2-3	CAISPGTGATDTQYF
TRBV12-3/TRBV12-4	TRBJ2-5	CASSFSAGLAGPEETQYF
TRBV4-1	TRBJ1-3	CASSQDNLGNTIYF
TRBV4-1	TRBJ1-4	CASSYGTGNEKLFF
TRBV6-1	TRBJ2-2	CASRPGQGHTGELFF
TRBV3-1	TRBJ1-5	CASSSRAVGQPQHF
TRBV6-2/TRBV6-3	TRBJ2-7	CASSYSAGRSYEQYF
TRBV28	TRBJ2-3	CASSLPASGVSTDTQYF
TRBV12-3/TRBV12-4	TRBJ2-3	CASSYGLEGPTDTQYF
TRBV3-1	TRBJ2-1	CASSHGSRIKQFF
TRBV6-1	TRBJ2-1	CASSEAGGFMDEQFF
TRBV12-3/TRBV12-4	TRBJ1-1	CASSPTPYQAFF
TRBV2	TRBJ1-2	CASSRDTNYGYTF
TRBV29-1	TRBJ1-1	CSASLGGGDTEAFF
TRBV7-6	TRBJ2-3	CASSLAPRLAGALTDTQYF
TRBV7-2	TRBJ2-7	CASSPRTNPTKQYF
TRBV29-1	TRBJ1-5	CSVATGISGGNQPQHF
TRBV24-1	TRBJ2-1	CATSDPGTGYLDEQFF
TRBV7-2	TRBJ2-3	CASSLSGDPDTQYF
TRBV6-1	TRBJ2-1	CASSGTRIGDGFF
TRBV5-1	TRBJ2-1	CASSPDRDLSEQFF
TRBV7-9	TRBJ2-6	CASSFSVQKLVNVLTF
TRBV5-1	TRBJ2-3	CASRPGTSRDSTDTQYF
TRBV20-1	TRBJ1-2	CSAWADHLGYTF
TRBV20-1	TRBJ2-7	CSARDRVTTISVQYF
TRBV20-1	TRBJ2-7	CSARGTSGSEQYF
TRBV6-1	TRBJ2-2	CASSISRSGELFF
TRBV11-3	TRBJ2-7	CASSLGTTGFGYEQYF
TRBV4-2	TRBJ2-1	CASSQPGTSGINEQFF
TRBV7-3	TRBJ2-3	CASSPLGGASTDTQYF
TRBV20-1	TRBJ2-1	CSARDTVTRGQFF
TRBV11-2	TRBJ2-7	CASSLQGVPSYEQYF
TRBV25-1	TRBJ1-2	CASSQLEAAHHGYTF
TRBV27	TRBJ2-1	CASRPPPGTGEGYNEQFF
TRBV6-1	TRBJ2-3	CASSPNSGSIATQYF
TRBV9	TRBJ2-2	CASNRRRNTGELFF
TRBV7-2	TRBJ2-7	CASSLGPDRGSYEQYF
TRBV9	TRBJ1-2	CASSPGQAFYGYTF
TRBV4-2	TRBJ2-2	CASSQDIRAGGTGELFF
TRBV5-1	TRBJ2-7	CASSLGAVQLYEQYF
TRBV3-1	TRBJ2-7	CASGTGSEQYF
TRBV4-2	TRBJ2-5	CASSHRATGYPQETQYF
TRBV9	TRBJ2-3	CASSIAGGLGDTQYF
TRBV3-1	TRBJ1-1	CASSLGQGLMAFF
TRBV24-1	TRBJ2-5	CATSLAGAETQYF
TRBV28	TRBJ2-7	CASSSLGGVSYEQYF
TRBV7-8	TRBJ1-5	CASSLAVTVVPQHF
TRBV11-1	TRBJ2-3	CASSLAGTQYF